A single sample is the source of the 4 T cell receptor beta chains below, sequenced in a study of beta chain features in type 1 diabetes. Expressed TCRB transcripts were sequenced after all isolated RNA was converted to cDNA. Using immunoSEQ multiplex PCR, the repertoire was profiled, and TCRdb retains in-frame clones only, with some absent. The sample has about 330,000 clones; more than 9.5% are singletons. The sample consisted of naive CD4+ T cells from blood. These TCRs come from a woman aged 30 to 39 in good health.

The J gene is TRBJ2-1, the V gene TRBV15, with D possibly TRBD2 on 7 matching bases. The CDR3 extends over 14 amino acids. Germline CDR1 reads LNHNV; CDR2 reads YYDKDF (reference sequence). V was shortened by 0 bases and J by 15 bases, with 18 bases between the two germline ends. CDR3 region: CATSRDRGARGPFF. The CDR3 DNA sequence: TGTGCCACCAGCAGAGATCGGGGGGCCCGCGGGCCGTTCTTC.

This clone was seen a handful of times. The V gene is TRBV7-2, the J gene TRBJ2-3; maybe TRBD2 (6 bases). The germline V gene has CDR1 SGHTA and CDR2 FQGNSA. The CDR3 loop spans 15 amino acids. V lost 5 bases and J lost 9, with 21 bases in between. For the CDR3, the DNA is TGTGCCAGCAGCCCCACGCAAGCCGTTGCGGGAACGCAGTATTTT. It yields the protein CASSPTQAVAGTQYF.

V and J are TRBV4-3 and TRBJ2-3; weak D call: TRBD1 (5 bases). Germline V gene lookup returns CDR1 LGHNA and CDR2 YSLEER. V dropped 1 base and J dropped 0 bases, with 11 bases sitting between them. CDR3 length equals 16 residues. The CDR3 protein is CASSQGQGFSTDTQYF. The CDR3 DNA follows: TGCGCCAGCAGCCAAGGTCAGGGATTTAGCACAGATACGCAGTATTTT.

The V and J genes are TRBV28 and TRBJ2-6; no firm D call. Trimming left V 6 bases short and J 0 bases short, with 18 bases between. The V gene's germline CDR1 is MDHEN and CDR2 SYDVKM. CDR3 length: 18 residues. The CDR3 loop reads CASRPGPSPTSGANVLTF. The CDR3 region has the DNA TGTGCCAGCAGACCAGGTCCGAGCCCCACCTCTGGGGCCAACGTCCTGACTTTC.